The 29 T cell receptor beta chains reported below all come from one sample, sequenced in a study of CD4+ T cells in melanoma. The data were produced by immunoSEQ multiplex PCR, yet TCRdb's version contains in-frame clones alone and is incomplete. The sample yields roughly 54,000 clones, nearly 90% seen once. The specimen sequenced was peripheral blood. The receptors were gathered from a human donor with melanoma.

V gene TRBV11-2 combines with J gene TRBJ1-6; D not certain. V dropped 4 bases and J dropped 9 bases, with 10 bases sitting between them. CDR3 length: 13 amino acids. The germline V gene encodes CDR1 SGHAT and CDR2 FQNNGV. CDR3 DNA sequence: TGTGCCAGCAGCTGGGGAGGAAGTTCACCCCTCCACTTT. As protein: CASSWGGSSPLHF.

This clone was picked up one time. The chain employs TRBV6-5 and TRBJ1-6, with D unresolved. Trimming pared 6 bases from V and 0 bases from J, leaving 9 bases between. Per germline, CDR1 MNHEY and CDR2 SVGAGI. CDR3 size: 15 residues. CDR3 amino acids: CASRYGSSYNSPLHF. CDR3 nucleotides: TGTGCCAGCAGATACGGCAGCTCCTATAATTCACCCCTCCACTTT.

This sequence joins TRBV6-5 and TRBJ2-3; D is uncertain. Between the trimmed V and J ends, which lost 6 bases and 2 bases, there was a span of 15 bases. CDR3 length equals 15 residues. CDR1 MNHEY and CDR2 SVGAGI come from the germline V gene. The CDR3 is CASSMNLGNTDTQYF. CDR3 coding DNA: TGTGCCAGCAGCATGAACCTAGGGAACACAGATACGCAGTATTTT.

The DNA for the CDR3 is TGCGCCAGCAGCCAAGACAGAGTGAACACTGAAGCTTTCTTT. It specifies CASSQDRVNTEAFF. The chain joins TRBV4-1 to TRBJ1-1, with D unclear. The ends were cut back, 0 bases at V and 0 bases at J, with 5 bases in the middle. This CDR3 contains 14 residues. Germline V gene sequence: CDR1 MGHRA, CDR2 YSYEKL.

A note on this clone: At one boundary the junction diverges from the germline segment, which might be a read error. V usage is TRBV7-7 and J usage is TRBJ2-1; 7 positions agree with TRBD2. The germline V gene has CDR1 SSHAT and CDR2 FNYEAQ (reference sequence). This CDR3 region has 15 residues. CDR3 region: CASSLALAGDNEQFF. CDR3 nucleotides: TGTGCTAGCAGCTTAGCGCTGGCGGGGGACAATGAGCAGTTCTTC.

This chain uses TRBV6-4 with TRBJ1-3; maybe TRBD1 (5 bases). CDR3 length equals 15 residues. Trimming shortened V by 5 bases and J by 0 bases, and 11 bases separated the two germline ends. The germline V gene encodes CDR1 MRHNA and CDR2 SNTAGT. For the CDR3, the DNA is TGTGCCAGCAGTTACAGGTTTAACTCTGGAAACACCATATATTTT. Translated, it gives CASSYRFNSGNTIYF.

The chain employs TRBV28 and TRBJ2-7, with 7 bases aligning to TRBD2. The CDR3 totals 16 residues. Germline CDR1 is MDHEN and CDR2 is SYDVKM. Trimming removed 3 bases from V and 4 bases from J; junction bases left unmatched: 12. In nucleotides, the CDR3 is TGTGCCAGCAGTTTCATGTGGCGGGGGTACGAATACGAGCAGTACTTC. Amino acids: CASSFMWRGYEYEQYF.

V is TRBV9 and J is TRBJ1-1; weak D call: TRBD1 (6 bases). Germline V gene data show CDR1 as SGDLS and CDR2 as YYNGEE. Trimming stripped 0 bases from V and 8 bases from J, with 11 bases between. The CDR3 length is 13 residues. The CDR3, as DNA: TGTGCCAGCAGCGTAGATGGGGGCTTCGAAGCTTTCTTT. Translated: CASSVDGGFEAFF. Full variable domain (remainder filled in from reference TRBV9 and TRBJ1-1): DSGVTQTPKHLITATGQRVTLRCSPRSGDLSVYWYQQSLDQGLQFLIQYYNGEERAKGNILERFSAQQFPDLHSELNLSSLELGDSALYFCASSVDGGFEAFFGQGTRLTVV.

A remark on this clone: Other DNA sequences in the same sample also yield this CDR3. CDR3 in amino acids: CASGLGVRGGETQYF. The CDR3 DNA is TGTGCTAGTGGTTTGGGTGTTAGGGGAGGAGAGACCCAGTACTTC. The rearrangement joins TRBV12-5 to TRBJ2-5; D is perhaps TRBD2 (6 bases). Germline V CDR1 and CDR2: LGHNT, FRNRAP. This CDR3 is 15 amino acids long. The V gene lost 1 base and the J gene lost 4 bases, with 13 bases spanning the gap.

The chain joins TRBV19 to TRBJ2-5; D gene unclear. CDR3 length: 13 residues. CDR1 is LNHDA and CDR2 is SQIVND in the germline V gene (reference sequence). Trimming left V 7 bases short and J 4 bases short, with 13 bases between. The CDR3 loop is CASMGSSGETQYF. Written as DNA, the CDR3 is TGTGCCAGTATGGGATCTTCCGGAGAGACCCAGTACTTC.

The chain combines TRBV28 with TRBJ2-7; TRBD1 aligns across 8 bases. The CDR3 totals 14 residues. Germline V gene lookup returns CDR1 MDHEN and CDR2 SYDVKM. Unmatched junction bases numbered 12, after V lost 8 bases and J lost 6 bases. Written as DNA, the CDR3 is TGTGCCAGCCTCCCCCAGGGGGCTAGTATCGAGCAGTACTTC. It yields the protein CASLPQGASIEQYF.

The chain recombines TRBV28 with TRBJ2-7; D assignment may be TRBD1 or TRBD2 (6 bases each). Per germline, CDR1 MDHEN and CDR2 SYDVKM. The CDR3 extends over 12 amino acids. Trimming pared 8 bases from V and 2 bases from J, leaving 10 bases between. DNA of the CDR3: TGTGCCAGCGTGGGGGGCGCCTACGAGCAGTACTTC. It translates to CASVGGAYEQYF.

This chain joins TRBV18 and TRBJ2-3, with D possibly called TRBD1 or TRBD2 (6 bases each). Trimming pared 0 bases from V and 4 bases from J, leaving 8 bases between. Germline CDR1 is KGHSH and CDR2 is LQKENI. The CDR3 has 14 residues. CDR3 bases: TGTGCCAGCTCACCACCGGGGGGCTCAGATACGCAGTATTTT. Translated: CASSPPGGSDTQYF.

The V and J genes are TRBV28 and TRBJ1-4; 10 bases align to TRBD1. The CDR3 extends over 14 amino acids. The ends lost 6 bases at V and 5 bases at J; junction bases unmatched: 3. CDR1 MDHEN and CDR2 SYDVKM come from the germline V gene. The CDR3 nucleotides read TGTGCCAGCAGCCTGGGACAGGGGAATGAAAAACTGTTTTTT. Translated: CASSLGQGNEKLFF.

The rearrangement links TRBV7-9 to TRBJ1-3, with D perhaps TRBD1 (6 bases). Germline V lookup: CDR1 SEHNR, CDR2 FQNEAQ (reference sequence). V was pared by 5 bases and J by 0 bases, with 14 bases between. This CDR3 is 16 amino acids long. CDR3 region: CASSLPDRSSGNTIYF. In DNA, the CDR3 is TGTGCCAGCAGCCTTCCTGACAGGAGCTCTGGAAACACCATATATTTT.

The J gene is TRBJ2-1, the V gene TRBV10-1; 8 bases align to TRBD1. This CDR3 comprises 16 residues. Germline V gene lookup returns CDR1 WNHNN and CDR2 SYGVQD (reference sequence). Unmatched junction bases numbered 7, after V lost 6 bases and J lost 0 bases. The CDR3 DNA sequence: TGCGCCAGCAGCCCGGGACAGGCCAGCTCCTACAATGAGCAGTTCTTC. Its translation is CASSPGQASSYNEQFF.

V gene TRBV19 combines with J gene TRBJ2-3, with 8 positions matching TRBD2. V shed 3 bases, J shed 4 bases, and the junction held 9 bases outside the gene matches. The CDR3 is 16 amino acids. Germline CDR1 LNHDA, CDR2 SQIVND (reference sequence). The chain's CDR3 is CASSILSGGASDTQYF. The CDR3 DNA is TGTGCCAGTAGTATTCTGTCCGGGGGGGCTTCAGATACGCAGTATTTT.

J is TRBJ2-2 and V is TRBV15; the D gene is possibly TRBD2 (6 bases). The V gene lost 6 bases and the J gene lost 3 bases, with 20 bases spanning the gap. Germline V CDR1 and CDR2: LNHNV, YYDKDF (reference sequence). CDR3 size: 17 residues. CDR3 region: CATSLYGGEIDTGELFF. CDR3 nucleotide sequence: TGTGCCACCAGTCTGTATGGCGGGGAGATTGACACCGGGGAGCTGTTTTTT.

The CDR3 loop reads CASSLAQGQETQYF. CDR3 nucleotides: TGCGCCAGCAGCTTGGCCCAGGGCCAAGAGACCCAGTACTTC. This chain connects TRBV5-1 to TRBJ2-5, with TRBD1 as a possible D gene (5 bases). This CDR3 has 14 amino acids. Germline-derived CDR1 and CDR2 are SGHRS and YFSETQ. The V end was cut by 0 bases, the J end by 1 base, with 7 bases between.

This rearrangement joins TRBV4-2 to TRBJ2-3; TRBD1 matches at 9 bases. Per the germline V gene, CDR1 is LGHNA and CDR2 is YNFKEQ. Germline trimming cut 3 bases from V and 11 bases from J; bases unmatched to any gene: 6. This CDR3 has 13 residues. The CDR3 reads CASSHAGTGLQYF. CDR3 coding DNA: TGTGCCAGCAGCCACGCCGGGACAGGGCTGCAGTATTTT.

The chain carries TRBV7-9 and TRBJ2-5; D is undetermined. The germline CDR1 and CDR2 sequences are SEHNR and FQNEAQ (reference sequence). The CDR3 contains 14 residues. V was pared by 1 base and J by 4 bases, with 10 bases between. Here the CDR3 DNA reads TGTGCCAGCAGCTTAGGGTCTTTCGTAGAGACCCAGTACTTC. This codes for CASSLGSFVETQYF.

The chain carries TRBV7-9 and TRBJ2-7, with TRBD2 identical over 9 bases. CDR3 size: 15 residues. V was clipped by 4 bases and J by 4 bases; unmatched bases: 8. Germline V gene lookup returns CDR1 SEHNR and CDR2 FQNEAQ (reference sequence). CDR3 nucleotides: TGTGCCAGCAGCTCCCTAGCGGGGCGCCGTTACGAGCAGTACTTC. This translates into CASSSLAGRRYEQYF.

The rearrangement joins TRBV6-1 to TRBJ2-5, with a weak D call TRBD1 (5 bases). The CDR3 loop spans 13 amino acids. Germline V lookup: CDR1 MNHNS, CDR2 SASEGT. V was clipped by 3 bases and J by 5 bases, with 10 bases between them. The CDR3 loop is CASSEQGRETQYF. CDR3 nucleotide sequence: TGTGCCAGCAGTGAGCAGGGCAGGGAGACCCAGTACTTC.

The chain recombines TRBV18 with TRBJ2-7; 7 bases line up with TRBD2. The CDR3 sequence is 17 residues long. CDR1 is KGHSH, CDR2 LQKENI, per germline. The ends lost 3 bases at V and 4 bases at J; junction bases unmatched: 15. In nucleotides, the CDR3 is TGTGCCAGCTCACCTTTGTCTGAAACGGGGGGAGGTTACGAGCAGTACTTC. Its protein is CASSPLSETGGGYEQYF.

DNA of the CDR3: TGTGCCAGCAGCTTAACATCCGGACAGGGCAGTGAAAAACTGTTTTTT. Translation gives CASSLTSGQGSEKLFF. The chain uses TRBV7-2 and TRBJ1-4; 8 bases map to TRBD1. The CDR3 consists of 16 residues. Unmatched junction bases numbered 9, after V lost 2 bases and J lost 7 bases. Per germline, CDR1 SGHTA and CDR2 FQGNSA.

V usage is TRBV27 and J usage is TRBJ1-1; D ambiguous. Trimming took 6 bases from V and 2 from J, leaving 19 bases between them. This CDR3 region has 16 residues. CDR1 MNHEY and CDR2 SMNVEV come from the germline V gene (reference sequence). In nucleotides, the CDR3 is TGTGCCAGCAGCTCCCTCTCAGAATCCTTAAACACTGAAGCTTTCTTT. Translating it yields CASSSLSESLNTEAFF.

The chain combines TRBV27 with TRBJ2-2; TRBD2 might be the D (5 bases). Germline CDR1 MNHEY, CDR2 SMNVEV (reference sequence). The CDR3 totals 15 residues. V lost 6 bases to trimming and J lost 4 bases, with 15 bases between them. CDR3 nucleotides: TGTGCCAGCAGCATTTACCAAGGAGGCACCGGGGAGCTGTTTTTT. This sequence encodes CASSIYQGGTGELFF.

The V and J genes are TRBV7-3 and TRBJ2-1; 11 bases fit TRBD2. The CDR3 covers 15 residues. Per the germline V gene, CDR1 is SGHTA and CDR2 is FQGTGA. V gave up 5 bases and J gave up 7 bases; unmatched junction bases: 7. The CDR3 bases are TGTGCCAGCAGCCTCCTAGCGGGGGGCGGGAATGAGCAGTTCTTC. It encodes CASSLLAGGGNEQFF.

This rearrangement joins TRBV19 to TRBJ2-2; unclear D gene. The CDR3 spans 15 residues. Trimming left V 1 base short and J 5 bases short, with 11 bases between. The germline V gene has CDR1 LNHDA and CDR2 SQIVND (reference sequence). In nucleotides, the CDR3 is TGTGCCAGTAGTATAGCGACTTCGGGTACCGGGGAGCTGTTTTTT. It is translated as CASSIATSGTGELFF.